This TCR beta chain was captured by sequencing in a study of T cell repertoires in cytomegalovirus infection. Each CDR3 protein gets one entry after TCRdb re-called the reads with MiXCR. The table lists almost 300,000 distinct CDR3 sequences, approximately 10% of them singletons. Germline V gives CDR1 KGHSH, CDR2 LQKENI. The length of the CDR3 is 16 residues. V was shortened by 3 bases and J by 0 bases, with 12 bases between the two germline ends. The chain links TRBV18 to TRBJ2-1; unclear D gene. The sequence was collected from a human donor in good health (CMV status not recorded). Some clones in this sample may be carry-over from other donors' samples. Sequencing used PBMCs. The CDR3 loop reads CASSPKAPLSYNEQFF. Written as DNA, the CDR3 is TGTGCCAGCTCACCGAAGGCCCCTCTCTCCTACAATGAGCAGTTCTTC. Together with reference TRBV18 and TRBJ2-1, the CDR3 gives the full variable domain: NAGVMQNPRHLVRRRGQEARLRCSPMKGHSHVYWYRQLPEEGLKFMVYLQKENIIDESGMPKERFSAEFPKEGPSILRIQQVVRGDSAAYFCASSPKAPLSYNEQFFGPGTRLTVL.